This T cell receptor beta chain was retrieved from a study of early T cells in non-severe SARS-CoV-2 infection. Study-wide background: Sequencing was performed on bulk RNA from unsorted whole blood, leaving chains unpaired. Study outcomes and limitations: VDJdb matching favored anti-spike CD8 responses, missing private and CD4 specificities.

Individual cDNA molecules carried attached unique molecular identifiers. In TCRdb, the 5' RACE reads were re-called with MiXCR into one record per CDR3 protein. The sample holds approximately 66,000 distinct CDR3 sequences, approximately 12% seen once. This clonotype was found a few times. Its antigen remains unknown. Germline V gene data show CDR1 as MNHNS and CDR2 as SASEGT. The germline V and J ends were trimmed by 8 bases and 5 bases, with 16 bases remaining between them. There are 14 residues in the CDR3. The sample in question was whole blood, obtained at baseline. V is TRBV6-1 and J is TRBJ2-4, with a tentative D call TRBD2 (6 bases). This TCR came from an adult who was a healthcare worker with PCR-confirmed SARS-CoV-2 infection or an uninfected control (not recorded which). The donor label of this sample is uncertain. CDR3 sequence (DNA): TGTGCCAGCGGAGATGGAGGGGCCCAAAACATTCAGTACTTC. It specifies CASGDGGAQNIQYF.